These 5 T cell receptor beta chains originate from one sample sequenced in a study of blood T cell repertoires in COVID-19. The method was immunoSEQ multiplex PCR; TCRdb's version includes in-frame clones alone and lacks a portion of them. The sample holds hundreds of thousands of clones, about 90% seen once. What was sequenced was peripheral blood. All receptors come from a young woman who had recovered from COVID-19.

V is TRBV11-2 and J is TRBJ1-4, with a tentative D call TRBD1 (5 bases). CDR3 length: 15 amino acids. Germline V gene lookup returns CDR1 SGHAT and CDR2 FQNNGV. V was trimmed by 2 bases and J by 4 bases, leaving 11 bases between them. The CDR3 region has the DNA TGTGCCAGCAGCTTACACAGGATATATAATGAAAAACTGTTTTTT. Protein: CASSLHRIYNEKLFF.

CDR3 sequence: CASMDEGEEQYF. As DNA, the CDR3 is TGTGCCAGCATGGATGAGGGGGAGGAGCAGTACTTC. V usage is TRBV27 and J usage is TRBJ2-7, with a weak D call TRBD1 (6 bases). CDR3 length equals 12 residues. The ends were cut back, 7 bases at V and 7 bases at J, with 14 bases in the middle. Germline loops: CDR1 MNHEY, CDR2 SMNVEV (reference sequence).

The V and J genes are TRBV24-1 and TRBJ2-1; tentative D call: TRBD2 (6 bases). V was pared by 3 bases and J by 5 bases, with 16 bases between. This CDR3 spans 16 amino acids. Germline lookup yields CDR1 KGHDR and CDR2 SFDVKD. CDR3 in amino acids: CATSDPTTSWDNEQFF. CDR3 DNA sequence: TGTGCCACCAGTGATCCGACGACTAGTTGGGACAATGAGCAGTTCTTC.

V and J are TRBV21-1 and TRBJ2-1; TRBD2 reflects the table's D call only, with no check against the DNA. TRBV21-1 is tagged as a pseudogene. The CDR3 loop spans 14 amino acids. Here the CDR3 DNA reads TGTGCCAGCAGCAGGCCCCGGCGGGTCAATGAGCAGTTCTTC. It specifies CASSRPRRVNEQFF.

J is TRBJ2-4 and V is TRBV21-1; TRBD2 was called by the table and not checked on the DNA. TRBV21-1 is a pseudogene segment. This CDR3 region has 15 residues. In DNA, the CDR3 is TGTGCCAGCAGCAAAGACGGGGTTCCTAAAAACATTCAGTACTTC. Its translation: CASSKDGVPKNIQYF.